This paragraph covers one T cell receptor beta chain sequence. TCRdb re-called the RT-PCR reads with MiXCR, one entry per CDR3 protein. The sample gives approximately 220,000 distinct CDR3 sequences, 35% to 45% of which show up once; approximately 10% is in the top ten. This specimen belongs to a study of patients and donors after allogeneic stem cell transplantation. The specimen was blood, either unsorted or a sorted T cell fraction (not recorded which). The TCR was taken from a human donor who was either an allogeneic HSCT recipient or a stem cell or donor lymphocyte infusion donor (not recorded which). It is not recorded whose cells these are; they may come from a transplant donor.

The DNA for the CDR3 is TGTGCCAGCACCCCGGGTTTAGCCAAAAACATTCAGTACTTC. Translation gives CASTPGLAKNIQYF. This sequence joins TRBV9 and TRBJ2-4; D uncertain. Germline V gene sequence: CDR1 SGDLS, CDR2 YYNGEE. V was shortened by 6 bases and J by 0 bases, with 10 bases between the two germline ends. CDR3 size: 14 residues.